This is a list of T cell receptor beta chains from one sample in a study of CD8 T cells in Susac syndrome. One entry per CDR3 protein, called by TCRdb with MiXCR from the immunoSEQ multiplex PCR reads. Among 150,000 or so distinct CDR3 sequences listed, roughly 94% were seen once. The sample was CD4+ T cells from PBMCs. The source is a human donor with Susac syndrome. Both conserved end residues are part of each CDR3. A D gene is named only where the DNA matches it firmly. Not all rows give a size; the values are once, few, many and, for expanded clones, a class.

>NA|16|TRBJ2-1|NA|TRBV4-2
CASSHPSHGTGIEQFF
TGTGCCAGCAGCCACCCCTCACACGGGACGGGAATAGAGCAGTTCTTC
>once|15|TRBJ1-2|NA|TRBV4-2
CASSQETSANYGYTF
TGTGCCAGCAGCCAAGAAACCTCAGCTAACTATGGCTACACCTTC
>NA|15|TRBJ1-1|TRBD1|TRBV5-1
CASSLGRTGSTEAFF
TGCGCCAGCAGCTTGGGAAGGACAGGGAGCACTGAAGCTTTCTTT
>once|13|TRBJ2-7|TRBD1|TRBV12-3/TRBV12-4
CASRPTGGDEQYF
TGTGCCAGCAGGCCGACAGGGGGGGACGAGCAGTACTTC
>NA|15|TRBJ2-7|NA|TRBV21-1
CASSRDRGKWDEQYF
TGTGCCAGCAGCCGGGACAGGGGGAAATGGGACGAGCAGTACTTC
>NA|12|TRBJ2-7|NA|TRBV12-3/TRBV12-4
CASSPTPFEQYF
TGTGCCAGCAGCCCTACACCGTTCGAGCAGTACTTC
>NA|16|TRBJ1-1|TRBD1|TRBV9
CASSGAPGQGGTEAFF
TGTGCCAGCAGCGGAGCCCCGGGACAGGGAGGCACTGAAGCTTTCTTT
>NA|14|TRBJ1-2|TRBD1|TRBV2
CASTTGQGIYGYTF
TGTGCCAGCACTACCGGACAGGGAATCTATGGCTACACCTTC
>once|14|TRBJ1-5|NA|TRBV18
CASSPGQSNQPQHF
TGTGCCAGCTCACCAGGACAGAGCAATCAGCCCCAGCATTTT
>NA|12|TRBJ1-6|NA|TRBV7-9
CASNARDSPLHF
TGTGCCAGCAATGCCAGGGATTCACCCCTCCACTTT
>NA|11|TRBJ1-2|NA|TRBV29-1
CSVAEGNGYTF
TGCAGCGTCGCGGAAGGAAATGGCTACACCTTC
>NA|14|TRBJ2-3|NA|TRBV3-1
CASSALSPTDTQYF
TGTGCCAGCAGTGCGCTTTCACCCACAGATACGCAGTATTTT
>NA|13|TRBJ2-7|NA|TRBV12-3/TRBV12-4
CASSQDTTYEQYF
TGTGCCAGCAGCCAGGATACTACCTACGAGCAGTACTTC
>NA|11|TRBJ2-5|NA|TRBV20-1
CSASGARHQYF
TGCAGTGCTAGTGGGGCGCGACACCAGTACTTC
>NA|15|TRBJ1-1|NA|TRBV18
CASSAGLSMNTEAFF
TGTGCCAGCTCCGCGGGTCTTTCCATGAACACTGAAGCTTTCTTT